The 29 T cell receptor beta chains reported below all come from one sample, sequenced in a study of response to subunit inactivated influenza vaccine. TCRdb recomputed calls from the RT-PCR reads with MiXCR, one row per CDR3 protein. The profile shows fewer than 700,000 distinct CDR3 sequences, roughly 13% of them singletons. Sequenced here: PBMCs from blood, sampled 35 to 45 days after vaccination. These receptors came from a man aged 45-65 years who received an inactivated influenza vaccine.

This clonotype showed up just a few times. The chain combines TRBV20-1 with TRBJ1-2; D is undetermined. Looked up from germline, CDR1 is DFQATT and CDR2 is SNEGSKA (reference sequence). CDR3 length: 12 residues. The germline V and J ends were trimmed by 3 bases and 2 bases, with 7 bases remaining between them. Here the CDR3 DNA reads TGCAGTGCTAGTACAGCGAACTATGGCTACACCTTC. Its translation is CSASTANYGYTF.

The rearrangement joins TRBV3-1 to TRBJ2-1; D gene unclear. The germline gives CDR1 LGHDT, CDR2 YNNKEL (reference sequence). Between the trimmed V and J ends, which lost 3 bases and 4 bases, there was a span of 10 bases. The CDR3 is 14 amino acids. CDR3 in amino acids: CASSHGIGYNEQFF. Written as DNA, the CDR3 is TGTGCCAGCAGCCATGGGATTGGGTACAATGAGCAGTTCTTC.

V is TRBV18 and J is TRBJ2-5; 8 bases map to TRBD2. This CDR3 has 13 amino acids. Germline CDR1 and CDR2: KGHSH and LQKENI. The V gene end was trimmed by 6 bases and the J gene end by 2 bases; junction bases not matched to a gene: 2. This CDR3 reads CASSAGGQETQYF. For the CDR3, the DNA is TGTGCCAGCTCGGCGGGGGGACAAGAGACCCAGTACTTC.

The genes are TRBV19 and TRBJ2-7, with 7 bases fitting TRBD1. V shed 3 bases, J shed 2 bases, and the junction held 4 bases outside the gene matches. There are 14 residues in the CDR3. CDR1 and CDR2 from the germline V gene are LNHDA and SQIVND (reference sequence). This chain's CDR3 is CASSIRTGTYEQYF. The CDR3 DNA sequence: TGTGCCAGTAGTATTCGGACAGGAACCTACGAGCAGTACTTC.

In its sample, this clonotype was seen a few times. The V gene is TRBV5-6, the J gene TRBJ2-5; TRBD1 agrees at 10 bases. The CDR3 loop spans 14 amino acids. With V trimmed by 4 bases and J by 3 bases, 3 bases remained unmatched. Germline V gene sequence: CDR1 SGHDT, CDR2 YYEEEE. The CDR3, as DNA: TGTGCCAGCAGCAAGACAGGGGGCGAAGAGACCCAGTACTTC. This translates into CASSKTGGEETQYF.

In DNA, the CDR3 is TGCGCCAGCAGCTTCCCTCCCGGACAGACCAATGAGCAGTTCTTC. This gives the protein CASSFPPGQTNEQFF. The chain combines TRBV5-1 with TRBJ2-1; tentatively, D is TRBD1 (6 bases). The CDR3 extends over 15 amino acids. Germline values: CDR1 SGHRS, CDR2 YFSETQ. V was cut by 2 bases and J by 6 bases, with 15 bases left in between.

This clonotype was counted many times. The rearrangement joins TRBV10-3 to TRBJ2-5; no clear D. The CDR3 loop spans 13 amino acids. The germline V and J ends were trimmed by 6 bases and 4 bases, with 12 bases remaining between them. Per germline, CDR1 ENHRY and CDR2 SYGVKD. DNA for the CDR3: TGTGCCATCAGCGACGGAGCCATAGAGACCCAGTACTTC. Residues: CAISDGAIETQYF.

Many counts were recorded for this clonotype. The chain has TRBV12-3 or TRBV12-4 and TRBJ2-5, with D perhaps matching TRBD1 (6 bases). The CDR3 has 15 residues. V was pared by 2 bases and J by 5 bases, with 15 bases between. This chain's CDR3 is CASSLSRGNQETQYF. CDR3 sequence (DNA): TGTGCCAGCAGTTTATCCAGGGGTAATCAGGAGACCCAGTACTTC.

This clonotype appeared a few times. The rearrangement uses TRBV10-3 and TRBJ1-5, with a weak D call TRBD1 (5 bases). Germline V gene data show CDR1 as ENHRY and CDR2 as SYGVKD. V lost 10 bases to trimming and J lost 2 bases, with 21 bases between them. The CDR3 is 16 residues long. The CDR3 DNA reads as TGTGCCACATCAAACCACTATGTGGGGGGCAATCAGCCCCAGCATTTT. This sequence encodes CATSNHYVGGNQPQHF.

The V and J genes are TRBV20-1 and TRBJ2-3; 9 bases are shared with TRBD2. The V segment lost 1 base and the J segment 2 bases; nucleotides outside the gene matches: 16. The CDR3 is 19 residues long. Germline-derived CDR1 and CDR2 are DFQATT and SNEGSKA (reference sequence). The CDR3 coding sequence is TGCAGTGCTAGAGGGGTATCGGTGGCTAGCGGGATCACCACAGATACGCAGTATTTT. This gives the protein CSARGVSVASGITTDTQYF.

This chain joins TRBV6-5 and TRBJ1-1; D not resolved. V gave up 2 bases and J gave up 8 bases, with 12 bases separating them. The CDR3 spans 13 residues. Germline V gives CDR1 MNHEY, CDR2 SVGAGI. CDR3 DNA: TGTGCCAGCAGTTACCGGATCGGGCGGGAAGCTTTCTTT. Its protein product is CASSYRIGREAFF.

The V gene is TRBV7-6, the J gene TRBJ2-5, with 10 bases identical to TRBD1. Germline V CDR1 and CDR2: SGHVS, FNYEAQ. V dropped 5 bases and J dropped 1; count of bases not matched to a gene: 4. The CDR3 totals 15 residues. The CDR3 loop reads CASSGGTGAQETQYF. CDR3 DNA: TGTGCCAGCAGCGGGGGGACAGGGGCCCAAGAGACCCAGTACTTC.

The chain has TRBV4-2 and TRBJ2-6; tentatively, D is TRBD1 or TRBD2 (5 bases each). The germline V and J ends were trimmed by 0 bases and 3 bases, with 12 bases remaining between them. The CDR3 consists of 17 residues. Germline loops: CDR1 LGHNA, CDR2 YNFKEQ. The CDR3 here is CASSQDMRGDGANVLTF. CDR3 bases: TGTGCCAGCAGCCAAGACATGAGAGGGGATGGGGCCAACGTCCTGACTTTC.

The DNA of the CDR3 is TGTGCCAGCAGTCGTCAGGGCAGGTTGAACACCGGGGAGCTGTTTTTT. Amino acid sequence: CASSRQGRLNTGELFF. The chain employs TRBV6-1 and TRBJ2-2; TRBD1 might be the D (5 bases). The CDR3 covers 16 residues. The germline V and J ends were trimmed by 5 bases and 1 base, with 14 bases remaining between them. Germline V gives CDR1 MNHNS, CDR2 SASEGT.

This clonotype has a handful of counts. This chain joins TRBV20-1 and TRBJ2-1; no firm D call. V lost 6 bases and J 0 bases, leaving 15 bases between the germline ends. The CDR3 spans 15 residues. CDR1 is DFQATT, CDR2 SNEGSKA, per germline (reference sequence). CDR3 amino acids: CSASNPRSSYNEQFF. CDR3 DNA: TGCAGTGCCTCCAATCCCCGGAGCTCCTACAATGAGCAGTTCTTC.

The rearrangement uses TRBV20-1 and TRBJ1-6, with 10 bases fitting TRBD1. The V gene's germline CDR1 is DFQATT and CDR2 SNEGSKA (reference sequence). V shed 3 bases and J 11 bases; nucleotides not matched to a gene: 7. The CDR3 is made up of 14 amino acids. The CDR3 sequence is CSARGDRGGPPLHF. CDR3 nucleotide sequence: TGCAGTGCTAGGGGGGACAGGGGCGGTCCACCCCTCCACTTT.

This clonotype has at least ten counts. The chain has TRBV12-3 or TRBV12-4 and TRBJ1-2; 8 positions agree with TRBD1. Unmatched junction bases numbered 7, after V lost 3 bases and J lost 4 bases. The CDR3 spans 15 residues. In DNA form, the CDR3 reads TGTGCCAGCAGTTTTTACGGACAGGGCGCCTATGGCTACACCTTC. This translates into CASSFYGQGAYGYTF.

This clonotype has more than one count but fewer than ten. V gene TRBV28 combines with J gene TRBJ2-1; D is uncertain. Germline CDR1 and CDR2: MDHEN and SYDVKM. The V end was cut by 4 bases, the J end by 1 base, with 11 bases between. The length of the CDR3 is 15 residues. The CDR3 reads CASSSMDGSYNEQFF. CDR3 nucleotide sequence: TGTGCCAGCAGTTCCATGGACGGTTCCTACAATGAGCAGTTCTTC.

The V and J genes are TRBV4-2 and TRBJ2-4, with 8 bases matching TRBD2. The CDR3 spans 17 residues. V dropped 0 bases and J dropped 0; count of bases not matched to a gene: 4. The V gene's germline CDR1 is LGHNA and CDR2 YNFKEQ. CDR3 amino acids: CASSQEGGGSAKNIQYF. The CDR3 DNA sequence: TGTGCCAGCAGCCAAGAAGGCGGGGGGTCAGCCAAAAACATTCAGTACTTC.

J is TRBJ2-5 and V is TRBV4-3; D tentatively fits TRBD1 or TRBD2 (5 bases each). This CDR3 region has 13 residues. V was pared by 0 bases and J by 7 bases, with 9 bases between. In germline, CDR1 is LGHNA, CDR2 YSLEER. In DNA, the CDR3 is TGCGCCAGCAGCCAAGATCTGGGACGGACCCAGTACTTC. Residues: CASSQDLGRTQYF.

The gene calls are TRBV5-4 and TRBJ1-2, with a weak D call TRBD1 (6 bases). This CDR3 region has 16 residues. CDR1 is SGHNT and CDR2 is YYREEE in the germline V gene (reference sequence). V shed 5 bases and J shed 2 bases, with 19 bases lying between them. The CDR3 sequence: CASSVPGVPGNYGYTF. The CDR3 bases are TGTGCCAGCAGTGTCCCAGGGGTCCCGGGGAACTATGGCTACACCTTC.

The genes are TRBV18 and TRBJ1-4; no reliable D call. CDR3 length: 15 amino acids. V was trimmed by 1 base and J by 8 bases, leaving 14 bases between them. Germline lookup yields CDR1 KGHSH and CDR2 LQKENI. The CDR3 bases are TGTGCCAGCTCACCACGGTCCCCCCGAGGCGAAAAACTGTTTTTT. Encoded protein: CASSPRSPRGEKLFF.

This clonotype showed up many times. The V and J genes are TRBV12-3 or TRBV12-4 and TRBJ2-1, with 8 bases that match TRBD2. V trimming: 3 bases; J trimming: 6 bases; junction bases outside the gene matches: 7. This CDR3 contains 15 residues. The CDR3 DNA is TGTGCCAGCAGTTTTCGACTAGCGAAAATCAATGAGCAGTTCTTC. As protein: CASSFRLAKINEQFF.

This clonotype was observed a handful of times. V is TRBV12-3 or TRBV12-4 and J is TRBJ2-1, with TRBD2 matching 7 bases. The CDR3 spans 16 residues. Unmatched junction bases numbered 6, after V lost 4 bases and J lost 0 bases. This chain's CDR3 is CASSSQLAYSYNEQFF. The CDR3 nucleotides read TGTGCCAGCAGTTCCCAACTAGCGTACTCCTACAATGAGCAGTTCTTC.

This clonotype was detected only a few times. The J gene is TRBJ1-1, the V gene TRBV6-2 or TRBV6-3; D is unclear. Trimming pared 6 bases from V and 10 bases from J, leaving 21 bases between. The CDR3 length is 14 residues. Germline V gene data show CDR1 as MNHEY and CDR2 as SVGEGT. The CDR3 protein is CASRPPLAGKGAFF. CDR3 in DNA: TGTGCCAGCAGGCCCCCTCTGGCCGGGAAAGGAGCTTTCTTT.

This clonotype has a count of ten or more. V gene TRBV29-1 combines with J gene TRBJ2-3, with TRBD1 identical over 8 bases. The CDR3 totals 15 residues. Germline CDR1 SQVTM, CDR2 ANQGSEA. With 3 bases clipped from V and 1 base from J, the junction kept 6 bases outside the gene matches. CDR3 sequence: CSVEGWTGRTDTQYF. Written as DNA, the CDR3 is TGCAGCGTTGAGGGGTGGACAGGGCGCACAGATACGCAGTATTTT.

This clonotype was detected many times. The chain uses TRBV20-1 and TRBJ2-7; 7 bases fit TRBD2. The CDR3 spans 12 residues. V was clipped by 5 bases and J by 2 bases; unmatched bases: 3. Germline values: CDR1 DFQATT, CDR2 SNEGSKA (reference sequence). CDR3 in DNA: TGCAGTGCTTCCGGGGGGACCTACGAGCAGTACTTC. Residues: CSASGGTYEQYF.

This clonotype was detected ten times or more. The rearrangement uses TRBV20-1 and TRBJ2-3; TRBD2 agrees at 8 bases. The junction had 9 bases not matched to a gene; V was cut back by 6 bases and J by 4 bases. CDR1 and CDR2 (germline): DFQATT, SNEGSKA (reference sequence). The CDR3 runs to 14 residues. CDR3 loop: CSARPGGPADTQYF. The CDR3 bases are TGCAGTGCCAGACCGGGAGGGCCCGCAGATACGCAGTATTTT.

This clonotype was counted between two and nine times. The CDR3 bases are TGTGCCAGCAGCCAAGAATGGGGAGACAGGGGATCCTATGGCTACACCTTC. It yields the protein CASSQEWGDRGSYGYTF. The chain couples TRBV3-1 to TRBJ1-2; 8 bases are shared with TRBD1. This CDR3 region has 17 residues. Germline V gene data show CDR1 as LGHDT and CDR2 as YNNKEL (reference sequence). The junction had 10 bases not matched to a gene; V was cut back by 0 bases and J by 4 bases.